This passage covers 2 T cell receptor beta chains from one sample sequenced in a study of PD-1 blockade in classical Hodgkin lymphoma. Time point defined: newly diagnosed, previously untreated cHL patient sample. Clones were read by immunoSEQ multiplex PCR, and TCRdb kept only the in-frame ones, dropping some. The profile shows 20,000 to 25,000 clones, about 95% of them singletons. What was sequenced was peripheral blood mononuclear cells (PBMCs). These receptors all stem from a human donor with classical Hodgkin lymphoma.

The V gene is TRBV4-2, the J gene TRBJ2-3; D possibly matches TRBD1 or TRBD2 (6 bases each). Germline V gene lookup returns CDR1 LGHNA and CDR2 YNFKEQ. V lost 2 bases and J lost 1, with 16 bases in between. The CDR3 is 17 residues long. CDR3 in amino acids: CASSQSEEGGGTDTQYF. CDR3 bases: TGTGCCAGCAGCCAATCAGAGGAGGGGGGCGGCACAGATACGCAGTATTTT.

The chain's CDR3 is CASWRGGDDEQFF. For the CDR3, the DNA is TGTGCCAGCTGGCGGGGGGGCGACGATGAGCAGTTCTTC. The chain recombines TRBV2 with TRBJ2-1, with 9 nucleotides matching TRBD2. The CDR3 consists of 13 residues. The trim removed 8 bases at V and 8 bases at J, leaving 7 bases unmatched. Looked up from germline, CDR1 is SNHLY and CDR2 is FYNNEI. The complete variable domain, with remaining parts taken from reference TRBV2 and TRBJ2-1, reads EPEVTQTPSHQVTQMGQEVILRCVPISNHLYFYWYRQILGQKVEFLVSFYNNEISEKSEIFDDQFSVERPDGSNFTLKIRSTKLEDSAMYFCASWRGGDDEQFFGPGTRLTVL.